This T cell receptor (beta chain) was sequenced in a study of blood T cell repertoires in COVID-19. In germline, CDR1 is MNHNY, CDR2 SVGAGI (reference sequence). The CDR3 consists of 14 residues. The junction had 5 bases not matched to a gene; V was cut back by 8 bases and J by 4 bases. Produced via immunoSEQ multiplex PCR; TCRdb's table is partial and in-frame only. The table records some 110,000 clones, roughly nine tenths of them present only once. J is TRBJ2-2 and V is TRBV6-6; 9 bases agree with TRBD2. Sequenced material: peripheral blood. This receptor was taken from a human donor with active COVID-19. The donor label of this sample is uncertain. The CDR3: CASRGGGGTGELFF. The CDR3 DNA sequence: TGTGCCAGCCGCGGGGGGGGCGGCACCGGGGAGCTGTTTTTT.